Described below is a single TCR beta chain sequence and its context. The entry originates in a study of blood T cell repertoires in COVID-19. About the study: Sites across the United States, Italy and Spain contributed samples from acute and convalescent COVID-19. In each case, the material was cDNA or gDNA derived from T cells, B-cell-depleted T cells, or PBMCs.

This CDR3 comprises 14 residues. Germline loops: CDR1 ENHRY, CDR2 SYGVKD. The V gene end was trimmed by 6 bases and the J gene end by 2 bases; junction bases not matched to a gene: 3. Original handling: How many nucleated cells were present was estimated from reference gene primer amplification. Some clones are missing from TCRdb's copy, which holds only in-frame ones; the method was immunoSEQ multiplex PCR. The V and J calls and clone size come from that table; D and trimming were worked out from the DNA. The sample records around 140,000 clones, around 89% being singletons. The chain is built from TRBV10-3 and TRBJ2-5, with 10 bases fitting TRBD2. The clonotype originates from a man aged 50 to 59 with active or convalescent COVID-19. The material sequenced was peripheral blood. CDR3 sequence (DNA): TGTGCCATCAGCATAGCGGGGGGACAAGAGACCCAGTACTTC. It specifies CAISIAGGQETQYF.